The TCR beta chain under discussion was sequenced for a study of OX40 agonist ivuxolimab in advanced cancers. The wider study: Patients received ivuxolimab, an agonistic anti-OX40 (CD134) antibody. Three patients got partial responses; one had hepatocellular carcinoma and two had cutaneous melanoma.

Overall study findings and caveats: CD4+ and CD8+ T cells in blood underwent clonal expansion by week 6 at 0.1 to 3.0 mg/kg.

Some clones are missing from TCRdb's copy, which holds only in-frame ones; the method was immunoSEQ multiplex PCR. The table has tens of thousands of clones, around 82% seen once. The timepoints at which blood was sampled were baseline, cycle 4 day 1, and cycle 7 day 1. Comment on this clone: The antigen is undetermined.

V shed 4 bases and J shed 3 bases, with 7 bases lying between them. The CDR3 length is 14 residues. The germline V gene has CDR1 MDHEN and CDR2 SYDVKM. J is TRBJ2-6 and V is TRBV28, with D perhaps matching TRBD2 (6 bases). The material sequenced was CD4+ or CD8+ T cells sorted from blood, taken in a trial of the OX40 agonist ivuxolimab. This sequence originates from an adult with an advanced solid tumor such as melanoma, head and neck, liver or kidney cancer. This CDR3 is CASSSGGGANVLTF. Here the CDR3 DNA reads TGTGCCAGCAGTTCCGGGGGTGGGGCCAACGTCCTGACTTTC. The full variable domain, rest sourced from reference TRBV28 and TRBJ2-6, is DVKVTQSSRYLVKRTGEKVFLECVQDMDHENMFWYRQDPGLGLRLIYFSYDVKMKEKGDIPEGYSVSREKKERFSLILESASTNQTSMYLCASSSGGGANVLTFGAGSRLTVL.